Shown below are 21 T cell receptor beta chains from a single sample sequenced in a study of T cell repertoires in cytomegalovirus infection. From the reads, TCRdb called clonotypes with MiXCR, one entry per CDR3 protein. The sample carries approximately 260,000 distinct CDR3 sequences, approximately 22% recorded once. Their recognized antigens are unknown. The specimen comprised cultured PBMCs, sampled from culture after CMV antigen stimulation. The source of these receptors is a human donor in good health (CMV status not recorded). Some clones in this sample may be carry-over from other donors' samples.

This clonotype has more than one count but fewer than ten. V and J are TRBV7-6 and TRBJ2-1; 8 bases agree with TRBD2. The CDR3 has 15 amino acids. Germline V CDR1 and CDR2: SGHVS, FNYEAQ. V trimming: 1 base; J trimming: 6 bases; junction bases outside the gene matches: 5. The CDR3: CASSLDRGGGNEQFF. The CDR3, as DNA: TGTGCCAGCAGCTTAGACCGGGGGGGGGGCAATGAGCAGTTCTTC.

This chain connects TRBV6-5 to TRBJ1-2; TRBD1 matches at 7 bases. The CDR3 consists of 15 residues. Germline CDR1 and CDR2: MNHEY and SVGAGI. V was pared by 6 bases and J by 5 bases, with 12 bases of the junction left unmatched. CDR3 loop: CASSQEDREGYGYTF. CDR3 nucleotides: TGTGCCAGCAGCCAAGAAGACAGGGAAGGATATGGCTACACCTTC.

Many counts were recorded for this clonotype. The chain links TRBV19 to TRBJ1-5; 7 positions agree with TRBD1. CDR1 and CDR2 (germline): LNHDA, SQIVND (reference sequence). The junction had 4 bases not matched to a gene; V was cut back by 7 bases and J by 4 bases. The CDR3 spans 13 residues. CDR3 in amino acids: CASKDRRNQPQHF. The CDR3 nucleotides are TGTGCCAGTAAGGACAGGAGGAATCAGCCCCAGCATTTT.

This clonotype was seen more than once but under ten times. The chain carries TRBV7-6 and TRBJ1-1, with 8 bases that match TRBD1. The CDR3 sequence is 16 residues long. Germline V lookup: CDR1 SGHVS, CDR2 FNYEAQ. Trimming at V came to 3 bases and at J to 5 bases, leaving 11 bases not matched to a gene. This CDR3 reads CASSFELGTGRTEAFF. CDR3 DNA: TGTGCCAGCAGCTTTGAATTGGGGACAGGCAGGACTGAAGCTTTCTTT.

This clonotype appeared a few times. The CDR3 coding sequence is TGTGCCTGGAGTGTACTTCAGGGCCAGTACTTC. Translated: CAWSVLQGQYF. The rearrangement uses TRBV30 and TRBJ2-5; weak D call: TRBD1 (5 bases). Germline V gene sequence: CDR1 GTSNPN, CDR2 SVGIG (reference sequence). The CDR3 runs to 11 residues. The V gene lost 0 bases and the J gene lost 10 bases, with 9 bases spanning the gap.

The CDR3 loop reads CASSSRPNTEAFF. The CDR3 DNA is TGTGCCAGCAGTTCAAGGCCGAACACTGAAGCTTTCTTT. This chain links TRBV6-1 with TRBJ1-1, with D hard to call. The V end lost 5 bases, the J end lost 1 base, and 8 bases lay between the germline ends. The germline V gene has CDR1 MNHNS and CDR2 SASEGT. This CDR3 region has 13 residues.

The chain couples TRBV29-1 to TRBJ1-1; D remains unclear. Per germline, CDR1 SQVTM and CDR2 ANQGSEA. This CDR3 comprises 14 residues. V lost 6 bases and J 3 bases, leaving 17 bases between the germline ends. The CDR3 is CSVLPTAGDTEAFF. CDR3 in DNA: TGCAGCGTCCTACCGACGGCAGGTGACACTGAAGCTTTCTTT.

This clonotype was seen ten or more times. This chain connects TRBV5-1 to TRBJ1-2; the D is unclear. Germline V gives CDR1 SGHRS, CDR2 YFSETQ. Trimming removed 0 bases from V and 4 bases from J, with 10 bases in between. This CDR3 region has 14 residues. The CDR3 bases are TGCGCCAGCAGCTTGGCAGCCTTGGGCTATGGCTACACCTTC. It encodes CASSLAALGYGYTF.

The rearrangement joins TRBV12-3 or TRBV12-4 to TRBJ2-1, with 16 positions matching TRBD2. The ends lost 5 bases at V and 5 bases at J; junction bases unmatched: 6. This CDR3 contains 17 residues. DNA of the CDR3: TGTGCCAGCAGTGGGACTAGCGGGAGGGGAAGGCACAATGAGCAGTTCTTC. Its translation: CASSGTSGRGRHNEQFF.

This clonotype has a handful of counts. The V gene is TRBV14, the J gene TRBJ2-3; D is unresolved. V was trimmed by 3 bases and J by 4 bases, leaving 14 bases between them. In germline, CDR1 is SGHDN, CDR2 FVKESK. The CDR3 is 15 amino acids. The CDR3 DNA reads as TGTGCCAGCAGCCACGGTCTCCGGATCCCAGATACGCAGTATTTT. It specifies CASSHGLRIPDTQYF.

In its sample, this clonotype was seen many times. J is TRBJ2-1 and V is TRBV7-2; no clear D gene. This CDR3 region has 13 residues. Deletions cut 4 bases from V and 10 bases from J, with 14 bases between. The V gene's germline CDR1 is SGHTA and CDR2 FQGNSA. The CDR3 bases are TGTGCCAGCAGCTACCGTCCCGACGGGGAGCAGTTCTTC. It is translated as CASSYRPDGEQFF.

The chain joins TRBV4-1 to TRBJ2-1; D possibly corresponds to TRBD2 (5 bases). Trimming removed 5 bases from V and 1 base from J, with 15 bases in between. From germline, CDR1 is MGHRA and CDR2 YSYEKL. This CDR3 spans 16 amino acids. The CDR3: CASSSHRGASYNEQFF. The DNA of the CDR3 is TGCGCCAGCAGCTCACATCGGGGAGCTTCCTACAATGAGCAGTTCTTC.

This clonotype was seen many times. J is TRBJ1-2 and V is TRBV28; possibly TRBD1 for D (5 bases). This CDR3 has 18 amino acids. V lost 6 bases and J 8 bases, leaving 31 bases between the germline ends. The germline V gene has CDR1 MDHEN and CDR2 SYDVKM. The CDR3 DNA sequence: TGTGCCAGCAGCCCCGACCGATCGTACAGGCCCGGACATGACGGCTACACCTTC. It specifies CASSPDRSYRPGHDGYTF.

The chain links TRBV19 to TRBJ1-2; D perhaps matches TRBD1 (5 bases). Germline V gene lookup returns CDR1 LNHDA and CDR2 SQIVND (reference sequence). The CDR3 loop spans 12 amino acids. V shed 8 bases and J shed 3 bases, with 10 bases lying between them. The DNA of the CDR3 is TGTGCCAGTGGGGACGGACACTATGGCTACACCTTC. Its protein product is CASGDGHYGYTF.

In its sample, this clonotype was seen a few times. The chain joins TRBV25-1 to TRBJ2-5; D might be TRBD1 (6 bases). V lost 4 bases, J lost 5 bases, and 14 bases lay in between. Germline V gene sequence: CDR1 MGHDK, CDR2 SYGVNS. The length of the CDR3 is 14 residues. CDR3 in DNA: TGTGCCAGCAGTGCCGCAACAGGGTTGGAGACCCAGTACTTC. Encoded protein: CASSAATGLETQYF.

This clonotype was picked up a small number of times. Here the CDR3 reads CASRSGTAEQYF. Written as DNA, the CDR3 is TGTGCCAGCAGGTCCGGGACGGCAGAGCAGTACTTC. The V call is TRBV28, the J call TRBJ2-7; D is tentatively TRBD1 or TRBD2 (5 bases each). CDR1 and CDR2 from the germline V gene are MDHEN and SYDVKM. The CDR3 has 12 amino acids. V was trimmed by 6 bases and J by 7 bases, leaving 13 bases between them.

This clonotype was counted at least ten times. This sequence joins TRBV7-2 and TRBJ2-7, with 9 nucleotides matching TRBD1. CDR3 length: 15 residues. Germline V gene lookup returns CDR1 SGHTA and CDR2 FQGNSA. The junction had 4 bases not matched to a gene; V was cut back by 0 bases and J by 4 bases. The chain's CDR3 is CASSLAADRGYEQYF. Written as DNA, the CDR3 is TGTGCCAGCAGCTTAGCAGCGGACAGGGGTTACGAGCAGTACTTC.

The chain joins TRBV12-3 or TRBV12-4 to TRBJ2-3; perhaps TRBD1 as D (5 bases). The length of the CDR3 is 15 residues. V shed 6 bases and J shed 3 bases, with 16 bases lying between them. CDR3 sequence (DNA): TGTGCCAGCAGCCTATCTCTAGGGGAAACAGATACGCAGTATTTT. This encodes CASSLSLGETDTQYF.

This clonotype showed up just a few times. The CDR3 reads CASSRVQGGTYEQYV. The CDR3 nucleotides read TGTGCCAGCAGTCGTGTTCAGGGAGGGACCTACGAGCAGTACGTC. This sequence joins TRBV25-1 and TRBJ2-7; 7 bases are a match to TRBD2. CDR3 length: 15 residues. CDR1 and CDR2 from the germline V gene are MGHDK and SYGVNS. V was pared by 5 bases and J by 2 bases, with 9 bases of the junction left unmatched.

This clonotype was counted at least ten times. The chain carries TRBV28 and TRBJ2-1, with D hard to call. The CDR3 length is 15 residues. Germline lookup yields CDR1 MDHEN and CDR2 SYDVKM. Trimming took off 4 bases at V and 4 bases at J, with 14 bases between the two ends. The chain's CDR3 is CASSSPSGSYNEQFF. The CDR3 DNA sequence: TGTGCCAGCAGTTCCCCAAGTGGATCATACAATGAGCAGTTCTTC.

This clonotype was observed a handful of times. The V gene is TRBV9, the J gene TRBJ2-1; TRBD1 aligns across 7 bases. This CDR3 comprises 14 residues. Germline CDR1 and CDR2: SGDLS and YYNGEE. The V segment lost 4 bases and the J segment 3 bases; nucleotides outside the gene matches: 4. CDR3 amino acids: CASSIRTGYNEQFF. The DNA for the CDR3 is TGTGCCAGCAGCATACGGACAGGCTACAATGAGCAGTTCTTC.